This entry concerns a single T cell receptor (beta chain). A much more abundant neighbour one base away suggests this may be a read error. The sample carries other DNA sequences with the same CDR3. The entry originates in a study of shared clonotypes between healthy human individuals. Produced via immunoSEQ multiplex PCR; TCRdb's table is partial and in-frame only. The repertoire holds around 1 million clones, about 80% seen once, with about 1.5% in the top ten. This receptor was identified in a young man in good health. The sample was memory CD4+ T cells sorted from blood. Subset in this sample: CD45RA-negative fraction.

As DNA, the CDR3 is TGTGCCATCAGTGAGTCTAGCTACGAGCAGTACTTC. Translated, it gives CAISESSYEQYF. The V gene is TRBV10-3, the J gene TRBJ2-7; D remains unclear. The CDR3 consists of 12 residues. Between the trimmed V and J ends, which lost 0 bases and 3 bases, there was a span of 3 bases. Germline V gives CDR1 ENHRY, CDR2 SYGVKD.